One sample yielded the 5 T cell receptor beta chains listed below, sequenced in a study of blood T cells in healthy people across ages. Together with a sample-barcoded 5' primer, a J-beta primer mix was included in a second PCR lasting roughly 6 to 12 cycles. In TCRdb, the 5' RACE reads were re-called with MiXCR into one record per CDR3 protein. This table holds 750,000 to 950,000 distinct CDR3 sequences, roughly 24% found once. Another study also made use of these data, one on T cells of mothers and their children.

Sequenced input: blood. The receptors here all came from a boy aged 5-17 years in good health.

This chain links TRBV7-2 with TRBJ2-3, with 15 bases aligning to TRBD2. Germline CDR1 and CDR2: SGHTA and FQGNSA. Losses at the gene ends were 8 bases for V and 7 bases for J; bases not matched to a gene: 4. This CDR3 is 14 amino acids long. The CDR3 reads CASRGLAGGYTQYF. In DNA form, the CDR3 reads TGTGCCAGCCGGGGACTAGCGGGGGGATATACGCAGTATTTT.

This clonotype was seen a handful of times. The CDR3 spells CASSERGGSGANVLTF. The CDR3 region has the DNA TGTGCCAGCAGTGAGCGGGGGGGCTCTGGGGCCAACGTCCTGACTTTC. J is TRBJ2-6 and V is TRBV6-4; 9 nucleotides match TRBD2. The CDR3 extends over 16 amino acids. From germline, CDR1 is MRHNA and CDR2 SNTAGT. V shed 3 bases and J 0 bases; nucleotides not matched to a gene: 0.

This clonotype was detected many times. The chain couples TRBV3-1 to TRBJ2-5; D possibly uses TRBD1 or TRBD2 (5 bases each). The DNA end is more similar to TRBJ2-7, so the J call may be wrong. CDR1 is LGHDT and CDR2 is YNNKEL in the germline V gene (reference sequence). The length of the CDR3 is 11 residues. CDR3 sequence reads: CASGGSYEQYF. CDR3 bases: TGTGCCAGCGGGGGCTCCTACGAGCAGTACTTC.

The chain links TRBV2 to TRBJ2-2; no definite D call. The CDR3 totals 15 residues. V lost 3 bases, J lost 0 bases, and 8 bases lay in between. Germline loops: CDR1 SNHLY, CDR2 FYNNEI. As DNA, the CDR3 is TGTGCCAGCAGTGAGAACCAACCGAACACCGGGGAGCTGTTTTTT. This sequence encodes CASSENQPNTGELFF.

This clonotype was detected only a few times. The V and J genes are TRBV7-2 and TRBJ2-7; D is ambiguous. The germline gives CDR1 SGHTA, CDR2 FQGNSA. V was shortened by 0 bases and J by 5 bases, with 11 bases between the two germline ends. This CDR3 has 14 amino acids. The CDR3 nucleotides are TGTGCCAGCAGCTTAGCGGCCGGGCTCAACGAGCAGTACTTC. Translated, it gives CASSLAAGLNEQYF.